Listed below are T cell receptor beta chains from one sample, sequenced in a study of early T cells in non-severe SARS-CoV-2 infection. TCRdb used MiXCR to reprocess the 5' RACE reads, holding one entry per CDR3 protein. This table has around 58,000 distinct CDR3 sequences, 14% to 15% appearing once. Sequencing was performed on whole blood, taken at baseline. These receptors all stem from an adult who was a healthcare worker with PCR-confirmed SARS-CoV-2 infection or an uninfected control (not recorded which). Each CDR3 is given with its conserved first and last residue. The D gene is left open where the match is weak. Clone size appears in some rows only: once, few, many, or a class for an expanded clone.

cdr3_aa | cdr3_nt | v_call | d_call | clone_size | j_call
CASSQEQFQREQYF | TGCGCCAGCAGCCAAGAGCAGTTCCAGCGCGAGCAGTACTTC | TRBV4-1 | NA | medium-sized | TRBJ2-7
CASSPKGVMNTEAFF | TGTGCCAGCAGCCCAAAGGGAGTGATGAACACTGAAGCTTTCTTT | TRBV11-1 | NA | many | TRBJ1-1
CASSLGPTSGGTPYEQYF | TGCGCCAGCAGCTTGGGACCGACTAGCGGGGGCACGCCCTACGAGCAGTACTTC | TRBV5-1 | TRBD2 | few | TRBJ2-7
CASSLLNRHEQYF | TGTGCCAGCAGTTTATTGAATCGCCACGAGCAGTACTTC | TRBV27 | NA | few | TRBJ2-7
CASSMMAVTTDTQYF | TGTGCCAGTAGTATGATGGCGGTGACCACAGATACGCAGTATTTT | TRBV19 | NA | NA | TRBJ2-3
CSVAGVEGVNYGYTF | TGCAGCGTTGCCGGAGTGGAGGGGGTTAACTATGGCTACACCTTC | TRBV29-1 | NA | few | TRBJ1-2
CSASPPTGTSNTEAFF | TGCAGTGCTTCACCCCCAACGGGGACGAGTAACACTGAAGCTTTCTTT | TRBV20-1 | NA | few | TRBJ1-1
CASSPEATAQHF | TGTGCCAGCAGCCCGGAGGCGACAGCCCAGCATTTT | TRBV7-8 | NA | NA | TRBJ1-5
CASSQDHTSSARILMNTEAFF | TGCGCCAGCAGCCAAGATCATACGTCGTCGGCCAGAATCCTTATGAACACTGAAGCTTTCTTT | TRBV4-1 | NA | few | TRBJ1-1
CASTQIGQGFNSPLHF | TGTGCCAGCACCCAAATCGGACAGGGCTTTAATTCACCCCTCCACTTT | TRBV6-6 | TRBD1 | few | TRBJ1-6
CASSVEASGTPQYF | TGTGCCAGCAGCGTAGAGGCTAGCGGGACCCCCCAGTACTTC | TRBV9 | TRBD2 | NA | TRBJ2-5
CASTQHRNSNQPQHF | TGTGCCAGTACTCAGCACCGGAATAGCAATCAGCCCCAGCATTTT | TRBV19 | NA | many | TRBJ1-5
CASSLGPYGGGSNEQFF | TGTGCCAGCAGTTTAGGCCCATATGGGGGGGGGAGCAATGAGCAGTTCTTC | TRBV12-3/TRBV12-4 | TRBD2 | few | TRBJ2-1
CASSRDRGEETQYF | TGTGCCAGCAGCCGGGACAGGGGGGAAGAGACCCAGTACTTC | TRBV27 | TRBD1 | NA | TRBJ2-5
CASSQVPTGRTEAFF | TGTGCCAGCAGCCAAGTTCCGACAGGGAGGACTGAAGCTTTCTTT | TRBV3-1 | TRBD1 | few | TRBJ1-1
CASSEYMGPPGYTF | TGTGCCAGCAGTGAATATATGGGACCCCCCGGCTACACCTTC | TRBV25-1 | NA | few | TRBJ1-2
CASSLLRGNSPLHF | TGTGCCAGCAGCTTGTTACGGGGGAATTCACCCCTCCACTTT | TRBV7-2 | NA | NA | TRBJ1-6
CASSPGTGGPHNEQFF | TGTGCCAGCAGCCCAGGGACAGGGGGCCCCCACAATGAGCAGTTCTTC | TRBV5-4 | TRBD1 | few | TRBJ2-1
CSAGLAGRNTGELFF | TGCAGTGCTGGCTTAGCGGGACGGAACACCGGGGAGCTGTTTTTT | TRBV20-1 | TRBD2 | many | TRBJ2-2
CASSRKTGAEQYF | TGTGCCAGCAGCCGAAAGACAGGGGCCGAGCAGTACTTC | TRBV6-6 | TRBD1 | NA | TRBJ2-7
CASSPTGGGNQPQHF | TGTGCCAGCTCACCGACAGGGGGTGGCAATCAGCCCCAGCATTTT | TRBV18 | TRBD1 | many | TRBJ1-5
CASSQEIDSYNEQFF | TGTGCCAGCAGCCAAGAAATAGACTCCTACAATGAGCAGTTCTTC | TRBV3-1 | NA | NA | TRBJ2-1
CASSVGITDKLGELFF | TGTGCCAGCAGTGTAGGGATCACAGACAAACTCGGGGAGCTGTTTTTT | TRBV11-2 | NA | many | TRBJ2-2
CASSLTGTGVGNTIYF | TGTGCCAGCAGTTTGACCGGGACAGGGGTCGGAAACACCATATATTTT | TRBV6-5 | TRBD1 | few | TRBJ1-3
CATTGTVTGELFF | TGTGCCACAACCGGGACAGTCACCGGGGAGCTGTTTTTT | TRBV2 | TRBD1 | few | TRBJ2-2
CASSSRAGPGEQYF | TGTGCCAGCAGTTCCCGTGCGGGGCCTGGGGAGCAGTACTTC | TRBV12-3/TRBV12-4 | NA | few | TRBJ2-7
CASSFMGQGEETQYF | TGTGCCAGCAGTTTTATGGGACAGGGGGAAGAGACCCAGTACTTC | TRBV27 | TRBD1 | once | TRBJ2-5
CASRTGTTNYGYTF | TGTGCCAGCAGGACGGGAACAACTAACTATGGCTACACCTTC | TRBV12-3/TRBV12-4 | NA | many | TRBJ1-2
CASSPERASSTDTQYF | TGTGCCAGCTCACCGGAGCGGGCCTCTAGCACAGATACGCAGTATTTT | TRBV18 | NA | NA | TRBJ2-3
CSARDQQLAGGPSSYNEQFF | TGCAGTGCTAGAGATCAGCAACTAGCGGGAGGGCCGAGCTCCTACAATGAGCAGTTCTTC | TRBV20-1 | TRBD2 | NA | TRBJ2-1
CASSSRTGALMDIQYF | TGTGCCAGCAGCTCAAGGACAGGGGCCCTCATGGACATTCAGTACTTC | TRBV7-8 | TRBD1 | many | TRBJ2-4
CASSFSHEAFF | TGTGCCAGCAGTTTCTCGCATGAAGCTTTCTTT | TRBV6-2/TRBV6-3 | NA | NA | TRBJ1-1
CASSSWTGGFYEQFF | TGTGCCAGCAGCAGTTGGACAGGGGGCTTCTATGAGCAGTTCTTC | TRBV11-2 | TRBD1 | many | TRBJ2-1
CASSIAQTLTYNEQFF | TGTGCCAGTAGTATAGCCCAGACCTTAACCTACAATGAGCAGTTCTTC | TRBV19 | NA | few | TRBJ2-1
CASTAGSQKQYF | TGTGCCAGCACCGCAGGGAGTCAAAAGCAGTACTTC | TRBV12-3/TRBV12-4 | NA | NA | TRBJ2-7
CASSGRQGRMNTEAFF | TGTGCCAGCAGTGGGAGACAGGGGCGAATGAACACTGAAGCTTTCTTT | TRBV28 | TRBD1 | NA | TRBJ1-1
CASSQGPNRGDRDIQYF | TGTGCCAGCAGCCAAGGCCCTAACAGGGGGGATAGGGACATTCAGTACTTC | TRBV4-2 | TRBD1 | NA | TRBJ2-4
CASSKGSTYEQYF | TGTGCCAGCTCCAAGGGTTCCACCTACGAGCAGTACTTC | TRBV18 | NA | NA | TRBJ2-7
CASSVMNTEAFF | TGTGCCAGCAGCGTCATGAACACTGAAGCTTTCTTT | TRBV3-1 | NA | NA | TRBJ1-1
CASSPLSRAQTVSYEQYF | TGCGCCAGCAGCCCTCTTTCTCGGGCCCAGACAGTCTCCTACGAGCAGTACTTC | TRBV4-1 | NA | many | TRBJ2-7
CASSPTWEGAYNEQFF | TGTGCCAGCTCCCCTACCTGGGAGGGGGCCTACAATGAGCAGTTCTTC | TRBV18 | NA | NA | TRBJ2-1
CASSLTGLDGYTF | TGTGCCAGCAGCTTAACAGGTCTCGACGGCTACACCTTC | TRBV7-3 | NA | medium-sized | TRBJ1-2
CSVVGVFGTEAFF | TGCAGCGTTGTAGGGGTTTTCGGCACTGAAGCTTTCTTT | TRBV29-1 | NA | NA | TRBJ1-1
CATSDLRDTGELFF | TGTGCCACCAGTGATTTGAGAGACACCGGGGAGCTGTTTTTT | TRBV24-1 | NA | few | TRBJ2-2
CSARSGHEQYF | TGCAGTGCTAGGTCGGGTCACGAGCAGTACTTC | TRBV20-1 | NA | many | TRBJ2-7
CSARRQLNTGELFF | TGCAGTGCTAGGCGTCAATTGAACACCGGGGAGCTGTTTTTT | TRBV20-1 | NA | NA | TRBJ2-2
CASSSGPGGPNTEAFF | TGCGCCAGCAGCTCGGGCCCCGGGGGGCCGAACACTGAAGCTTTCTTT | TRBV5-1 | NA | many | TRBJ1-1
CASSPAPLEQYF | TGTGCCAGCAGTCCGGCCCCGCTCGAGCAGTACTTC | TRBV28 | NA | few | TRBJ2-7
CASSGLAGQNYEQYF | TGCGCCAGCAGCGGGTTAGCGGGACAGAATTACGAGCAGTACTTC | TRBV5-1 | NA | NA | TRBJ2-7
CASSPPSIGPRDTQYF | TGTGCCAGCAGCCCTCCCTCTATCGGACCTCGAGATACGCAGTATTTT | TRBV7-8 | NA | NA | TRBJ2-3
CASSLEFQRQYF | TGTGCCAGCAGCTTAGAGTTTCAGAGGCAGTATTTT | TRBV11-2 | NA | NA | TRBJ2-3
CASSSLATEAFF | TGTGCCAGCAGCTCCCTGGCGACTGAAGCTTTCTTT | TRBV7-9 | NA | NA | TRBJ1-1